The clone carrying this TCR beta chain has only a few counts. Its antigen is undetermined. The data stem from a study of beta chain features in type 1 diabetes. Study findings and constraints: In all four CD4+ subsets, TCRB CDR3 length was significantly, moderately reduced in type 1 diabetes. Researchers caution that PCR might favor shorter templates, equally among patients and controls.

Of the isolated RNA, all was reverse transcribed, and so the sequenced material was expressed TCRB transcripts. Generated by immunoSEQ multiplex PCR, the TCRdb table keeps only in-frame clones and is missing some. The sample consists of about 660,000 clones, around an eighth of them appearing once. J gave up 7 bases and V 6 bases, and 13 bases lay outside the gene matches. Germline assignment: CDR1 MNHEY and CDR2 SMNVEV (reference sequence). The CDR3 is made up of 16 amino acids. This TCR was sampled from a man in his late teens or twenties with type 1 diabetes. The chain joins TRBV27 to TRBJ2-5; 11 bases are shared with TRBD1. The sequencing input was naive CD4+ T cells from blood. In DNA, the CDR3 is TGTGCCAGCAGCTATACCCGGACAGGGGGCCCGGCGACCCAGTACTTC. As protein: CASSYTRTGGPATQYF.